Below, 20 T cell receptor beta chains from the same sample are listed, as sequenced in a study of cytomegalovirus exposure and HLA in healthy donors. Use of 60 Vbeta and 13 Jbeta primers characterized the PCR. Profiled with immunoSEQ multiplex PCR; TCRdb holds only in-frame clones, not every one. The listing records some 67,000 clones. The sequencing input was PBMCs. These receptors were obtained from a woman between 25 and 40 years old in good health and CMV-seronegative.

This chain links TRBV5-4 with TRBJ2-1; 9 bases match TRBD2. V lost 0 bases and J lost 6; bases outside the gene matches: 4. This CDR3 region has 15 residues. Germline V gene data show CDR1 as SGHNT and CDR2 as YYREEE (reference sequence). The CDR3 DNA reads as TGTGCCAGCAGCTTGGGTAGCGGGAGAGTCAATGAGCAGTTCTTC. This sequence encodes CASSLGSGRVNEQFF.

The DNA for the CDR3 is TGTGCTTCAAGTCGAGACAGGGCAAGTCACAATCAGCCCCAGCATTTT. Protein product: CASSRDRASHNQPQHF. The V and J genes are TRBV15 and TRBJ1-5, with TRBD1 matching over 7 bases. Germline V gene lookup returns CDR1 LNHNV and CDR2 YYDKDF (reference sequence). The CDR3 is made up of 16 amino acids.

The chain's CDR3 is CASSQQLAQQFF. The CDR3 DNA is TGTGCCAGCAGCCAACAGCTTGCCCAGCAGTTCTTC. The chain joins TRBV13 to TRBJ2-1; no clear D gene. From germline, CDR1 is PRHDT and CDR2 FYEKMQ (reference sequence). This CDR3 region has 12 residues. V was shortened by 5 bases and J by 11 bases, with 13 bases between the two germline ends.

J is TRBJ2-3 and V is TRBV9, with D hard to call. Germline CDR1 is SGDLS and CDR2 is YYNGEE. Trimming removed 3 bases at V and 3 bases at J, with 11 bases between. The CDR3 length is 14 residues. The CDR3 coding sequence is TGTGCCAGCAGCGGGAGAGGTAGAACAGATACGCAGTATTTT. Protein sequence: CASSGRGRTDTQYF.

CDR3 DNA: TGTGCCAGCAGTGAACTCCCCGGGAGGTTGGGCAATCAGCCCCAGCATTTT. As protein: CASSELPGRLGNQPQHF. This rearrangement joins TRBV2 to TRBJ1-5; D ambiguous. Germline V CDR1 and CDR2: SNHLY, FYNNEI. This CDR3 has 17 amino acids. V dropped 2 bases and J dropped 2 bases, with 16 bases sitting between them.

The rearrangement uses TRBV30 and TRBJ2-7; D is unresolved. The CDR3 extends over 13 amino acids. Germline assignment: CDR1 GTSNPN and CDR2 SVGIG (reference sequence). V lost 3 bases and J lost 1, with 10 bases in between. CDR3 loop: CAWRSPGSYEQYF. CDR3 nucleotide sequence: TGTGCCTGGAGGTCCCCGGGTTCCTACGAGCAGTACTTC.

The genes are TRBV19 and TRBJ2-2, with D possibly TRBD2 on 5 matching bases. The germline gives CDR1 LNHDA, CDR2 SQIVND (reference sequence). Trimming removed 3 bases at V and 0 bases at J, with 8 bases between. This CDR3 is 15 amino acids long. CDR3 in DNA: TGTGCCAGTAGTATCCGGACTTCGAACACCGGGGAGCTGTTTTTT. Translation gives CASSIRTSNTGELFF.

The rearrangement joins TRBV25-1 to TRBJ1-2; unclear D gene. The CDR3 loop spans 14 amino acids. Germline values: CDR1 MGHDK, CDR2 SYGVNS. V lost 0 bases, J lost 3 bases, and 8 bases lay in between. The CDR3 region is CASSEYSRDYGYTF. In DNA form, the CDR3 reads TGTGCCAGCAGTGAATATTCGAGGGACTATGGCTACACCTTC.

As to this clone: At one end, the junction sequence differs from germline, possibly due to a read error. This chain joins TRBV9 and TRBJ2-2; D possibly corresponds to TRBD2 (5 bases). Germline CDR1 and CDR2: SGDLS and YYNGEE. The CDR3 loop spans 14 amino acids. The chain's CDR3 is CAGSVRGNTGELFF. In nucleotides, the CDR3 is TGTGCCGGCAGCGTACGGGGGAACACCGGGGAGCTGTTTTTT.

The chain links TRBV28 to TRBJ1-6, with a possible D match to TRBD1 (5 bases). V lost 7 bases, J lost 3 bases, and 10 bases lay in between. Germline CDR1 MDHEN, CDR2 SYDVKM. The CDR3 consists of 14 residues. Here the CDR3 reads CASIQDNYNSPLHF. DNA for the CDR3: TGTGCCAGCATTCAGGACAACTATAATTCACCCCTCCACTTT.

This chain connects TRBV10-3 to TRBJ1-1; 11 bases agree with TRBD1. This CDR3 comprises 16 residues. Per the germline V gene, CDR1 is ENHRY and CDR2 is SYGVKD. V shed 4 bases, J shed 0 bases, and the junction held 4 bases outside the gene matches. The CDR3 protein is CAISGGTGGMNTEAFF. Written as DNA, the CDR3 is TGTGCCATCAGTGGAGGGACAGGGGGTATGAACACTGAAGCTTTCTTT.

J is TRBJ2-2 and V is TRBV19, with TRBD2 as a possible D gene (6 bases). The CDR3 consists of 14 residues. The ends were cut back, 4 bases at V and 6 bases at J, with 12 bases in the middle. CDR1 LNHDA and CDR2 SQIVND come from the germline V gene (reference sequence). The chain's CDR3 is CASSTGGPAGELFF. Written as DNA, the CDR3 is TGTGCCAGTAGTACCGGGGGTCCGGCCGGGGAGCTGTTTTTT.

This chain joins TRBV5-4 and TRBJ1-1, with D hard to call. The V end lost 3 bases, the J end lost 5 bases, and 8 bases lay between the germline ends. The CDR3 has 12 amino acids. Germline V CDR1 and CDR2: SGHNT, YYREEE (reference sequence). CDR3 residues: CASSSGGTEAFF. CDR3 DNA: TGTGCCAGCAGCTCAGGAGGGACTGAAGCTTTCTTT. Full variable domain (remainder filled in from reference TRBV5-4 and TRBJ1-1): ETGVTQSPTHLIKTRGQQVTLRCSSQSGHNTVSWYQQALGQGPQFIFQYYREEENGRGNFPPRFSGLQFPNYSSELNVNALELDDSALYLCASSSGGTEAFFGQGTRLTVV.

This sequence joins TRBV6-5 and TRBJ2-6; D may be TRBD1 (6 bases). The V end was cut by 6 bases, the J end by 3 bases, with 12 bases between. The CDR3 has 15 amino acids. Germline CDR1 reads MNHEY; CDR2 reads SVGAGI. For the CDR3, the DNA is TGTGCCAGCAGCGATACAGGGTTTGGGGCCAACGTCCTGACTTTC. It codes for CASSDTGFGANVLTF.

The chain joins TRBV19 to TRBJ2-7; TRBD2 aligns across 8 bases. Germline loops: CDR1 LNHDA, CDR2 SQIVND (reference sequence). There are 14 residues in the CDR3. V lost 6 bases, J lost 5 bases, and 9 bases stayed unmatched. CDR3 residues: CASSPGTSKNEQYF. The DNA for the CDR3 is TGTGCCAGTAGCCCCGGGACTAGTAAGAACGAGCAGTACTTC.

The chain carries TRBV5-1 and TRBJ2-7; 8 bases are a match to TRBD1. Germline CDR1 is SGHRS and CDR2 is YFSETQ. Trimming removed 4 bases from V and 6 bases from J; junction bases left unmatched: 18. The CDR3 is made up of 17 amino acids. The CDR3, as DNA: TGCGCCAGCAGCCCCGGGACAGGCTCTCGGGGGCTCGTCGAGCAGTACTTC. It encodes CASSPGTGSRGLVEQYF.

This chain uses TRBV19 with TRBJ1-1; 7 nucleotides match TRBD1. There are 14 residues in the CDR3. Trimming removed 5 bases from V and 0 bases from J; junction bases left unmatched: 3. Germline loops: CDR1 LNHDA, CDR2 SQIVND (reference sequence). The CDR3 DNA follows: TGTGCCAGTAGTTCCGACAGGGTGAACACTGAAGCTTTCTTT. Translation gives CASSSDRVNTEAFF.

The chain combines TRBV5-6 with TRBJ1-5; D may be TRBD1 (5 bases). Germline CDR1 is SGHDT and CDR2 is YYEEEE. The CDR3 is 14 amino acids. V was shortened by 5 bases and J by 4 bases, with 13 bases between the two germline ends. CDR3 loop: CASRRQWENQPQHF. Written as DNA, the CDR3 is TGTGCCAGCAGGAGACAGTGGGAAAATCAGCCCCAGCATTTT.

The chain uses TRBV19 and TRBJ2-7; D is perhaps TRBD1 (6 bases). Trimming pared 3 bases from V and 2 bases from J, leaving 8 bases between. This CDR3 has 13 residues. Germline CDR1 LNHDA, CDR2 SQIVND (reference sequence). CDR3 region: CASSINRAYEQYF. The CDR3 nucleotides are TGTGCCAGTAGTATTAACAGGGCCTACGAGCAGTACTTC.

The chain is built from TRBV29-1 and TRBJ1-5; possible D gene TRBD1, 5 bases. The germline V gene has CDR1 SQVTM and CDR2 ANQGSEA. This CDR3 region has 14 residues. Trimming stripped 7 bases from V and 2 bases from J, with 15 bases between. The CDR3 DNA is TGCAGCGCAGCATCAGGGTCGGGCAATCAGCCCCAGCATTTT. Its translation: CSAASGSGNQPQHF.